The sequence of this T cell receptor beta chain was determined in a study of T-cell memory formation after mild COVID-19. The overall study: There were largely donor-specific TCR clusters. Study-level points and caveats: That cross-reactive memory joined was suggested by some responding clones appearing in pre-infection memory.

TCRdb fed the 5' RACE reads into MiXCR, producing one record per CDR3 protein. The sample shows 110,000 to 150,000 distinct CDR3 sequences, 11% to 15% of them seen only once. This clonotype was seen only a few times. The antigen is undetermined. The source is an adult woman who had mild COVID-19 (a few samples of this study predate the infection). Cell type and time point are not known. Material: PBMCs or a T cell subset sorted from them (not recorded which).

The CDR3 DNA is TGTGCCAGCAGCGTAGGTGATCTCACTGAAGCTTTCTTT. Its translation: CASSVGDLTEAFF. V gene TRBV9 combines with J gene TRBJ1-1; D uncertain. The CDR3 sequence is 13 residues long. V gave up 0 bases and J gave up 4 bases, with 7 bases separating them. The V gene's germline CDR1 is SGDLS and CDR2 YYNGEE.